What follows are 17 T cell receptor beta chains derived from one specimen sequenced in a study of cytotoxic CD8 clonotypes in ibrutinib-treated CLL listed by TCRdb under 2021. The library was generated by the immunoSEQ multiplex PCR assay. TCRdb holds this immuneACCESS table with in-frame rearrangements only. Some clones are missing; in checked studies, unresolved V genes explain under half, and the rest has no known cause. The sample table holds some 81,000 clones, of which roughly 77% were seen once. Approximately 5.1% of the sample is held by the ten biggest clonotypes. The label giving this sample's time point can be read as: roughly 12 months on ibrutinib. Here the sequenced sample was PBMCs, taken after 12 months of ibrutinib treatment. The receptors stem from a human donor with chronic lymphocytic leukemia.

This chain joins TRBV29-1 and TRBJ1-1; D is uncertain. With 1 base removed from V and 0 bases from J, the gap between germline ends came to 6 bases. This CDR3 contains 13 residues. Germline V gene sequence: CDR1 SQVTM, CDR2 ANQGSEA. The CDR3 spells CSVEGQMNTEAFF. In DNA, the CDR3 is TGCAGCGTTGAAGGGCAGATGAACACTGAAGCTTTCTTT. The complete variable domain, with remaining parts taken from reference TRBV29-1 and TRBJ1-1, reads SAVISQKPSRDICQRGTSLTIQCQVDSQVTMMFWYRQQPGQSLTLIATANQGSEATYESGFVIDKFPISRPNLTFSTLTVSNMSPEDSSIYLCSVEGQMNTEAFFGQGTRLTVV.

V gene TRBV5-4 combines with J gene TRBJ2-2, with TRBD1 identical over 9 bases. The CDR3 sequence is 13 residues long. Per the germline V gene, CDR1 is SGHNT and CDR2 is YYREEE (reference sequence). V trimming: 0 bases; J trimming: 14 bases; junction bases outside the gene matches: 5. DNA for the CDR3: TGTGCCAGCAGCTTGGACCGGACAGGGGTCCTGTTTTTT. It specifies CASSLDRTGVLFF.

This clone is a singleton in its sample. This rearrangement joins TRBV28 to TRBJ1-2, with TRBD1 matching over 8 bases. Unmatched junction bases numbered 8, after V lost 5 bases and J lost 3 bases. This CDR3 region has 15 residues. Germline lookup yields CDR1 MDHEN and CDR2 SYDVKM. In DNA form, the CDR3 reads TGTGCCAGCAGTCCCAGGGGGCGCCCGGACTATGGCTACACCTTC. Protein: CASSPRGRPDYGYTF.

In its sample, this clone was seen a few times. The rearrangement joins TRBV5-1 to TRBJ2-4; 9 nucleotides agree with TRBD1. The CDR3 is made up of 14 amino acids. V trimming: 5 bases; J trimming: 9 bases; junction bases outside the gene matches: 9. CDR1 is SGHRS, CDR2 YFSETQ, per germline. The CDR3 nucleotides read TGCGCCAGCAGTCTGGACAGGGGACTGTCCATTCAGTACTTC. Its protein product is CASSLDRGLSIQYF.

This clone came up once. The chain carries TRBV30 and TRBJ1-4; 10 bases map to TRBD1. CDR1 GTSNPN and CDR2 SVGIG come from the germline V gene (reference sequence). The V gene end was trimmed by 0 bases and the J gene end by 8 bases; junction bases not matched to a gene: 6. This CDR3 is built from 15 residues. CDR3 region: CAWSVLGTGDEKLFF. CDR3 DNA: TGTGCCTGGAGTGTACTCGGGACAGGGGACGAAAAACTGTTTTTT.

The chain has TRBV6-6 and TRBJ2-3; D uncertain. This CDR3 has 13 residues. V lost 2 bases, J lost 3 bases, and 6 bases lay in between. Germline V gene data show CDR1 as MNHNY and CDR2 as SVGAGI (reference sequence). CDR3: CASSYGETDTQYF. CDR3 coding DNA: TGTGCCAGCAGTTACGGGGAAACAGATACGCAGTATTTT.

V gene TRBV7-6 combines with J gene TRBJ2-5; 12 nucleotides line up with TRBD2. CDR3 length equals 16 residues. CDR1 is SGHVS, CDR2 FNYEAQ, per germline. Unmatched junction bases numbered 5, after V lost 5 bases and J lost 1 base. The CDR3 coding sequence is TGTGCCAGCAGCCCAAGACTAGCGGGGGCCCAAGAGACCCAGTACTTC. Translated: CASSPRLAGAQETQYF.

This clone was counted between two and nine times. The rearrangement joins TRBV10-3 to TRBJ2-2; 10 bases agree with TRBD2. Germline V CDR1 and CDR2: ENHRY, SYGVKD. Losses at the gene ends were 6 bases for V and 3 bases for J; bases not matched to a gene: 4. The CDR3 spans 15 residues. The CDR3 nucleotides are TGTGCCATCAGCCCGGGACTAGCGTACACCGGGGAGCTGTTTTTT. It yields the protein CAISPGLAYTGELFF.

The chain has TRBV10-3 and TRBJ1-1; 8 positions agree with TRBD1. Looked up from germline, CDR1 is ENHRY and CDR2 is SYGVKD. The CDR3 contains 15 residues. Germline trimming cut 5 bases from V and 1 base from J; bases unmatched to any gene: 6. For the CDR3, the DNA is TGTGCCATCAGTACTCTAACAGGGGGGAACACTGAAGCTTTCTTT. Translated: CAISTLTGGNTEAFF.

J is TRBJ2-7 and V is TRBV6-5, with TRBD2 matching 9 bases. The trim removed 7 bases at V and 4 bases at J, leaving 5 bases unmatched. From germline, CDR1 is MNHEY and CDR2 SVGAGI. The CDR3 loop spans 13 amino acids. The CDR3 DNA reads as TGTGCCAGCACCGTAGCGGGAGCGTACGAGCAGTACTTC. Protein product: CASTVAGAYEQYF.

This chain connects TRBV29-1 to TRBJ2-3; D not resolved. The CDR3 totals 12 residues. CDR1 SQVTM and CDR2 ANQGSEA come from the germline V gene. V gave up 5 bases and J gave up 0 bases, with 6 bases separating them. The DNA for the CDR3 is TGCAGCGTTAGTCCTAGCACAGATACGCAGTATTTT. This codes for CSVSPSTDTQYF.

The chain employs TRBV18 and TRBJ2-5; D unclear. Trimming cost V 2 bases and J 5 bases, with 9 bases left between them. Per germline, CDR1 KGHSH and CDR2 LQKENI. CDR3 length: 13 amino acids. CDR3 DNA sequence: TGTGCCAGCTCACCATCCTTTGGGGAGACCCAGTACTTC. Amino acids: CASSPSFGETQYF. Complete variable domain (other parts from reference TRBV18 and TRBJ2-5): NAGVMQNPRHLVRRRGQEARLRCSPMKGHSHVYWYRQLPEEGLKFMVYLQKENIIDESGMPKERFSAEFPKEGPSILRIQQVVRGDSAAYFCASSPSFGETQYFGPGTRLLVL.

The chain is built from TRBV11-3 and TRBJ2-1; no clear D gene. The CDR3 contains 15 residues. CDR1 is SGHNT, CDR2 YENEEA, per germline. With 5 bases removed from V and 8 bases from J, the gap between germline ends came to 19 bases. This CDR3 reads CASSPGWRGIDEQFF. CDR3 sequence (DNA): TGTGCCAGCAGCCCCGGTTGGCGCGGTATCGATGAGCAGTTCTTC.

The V gene is TRBV7-9, the J gene TRBJ2-3, with 7 bases aligning to TRBD2. The V segment lost 0 bases and the J segment 6 bases; nucleotides outside the gene matches: 6. Germline loops: CDR1 SEHNR, CDR2 FQNEAQ (reference sequence). The CDR3 length is 15 residues. CDR3 sequence: CASSLAVVGGDTQYF. The CDR3 coding sequence is TGTGCCAGCAGCTTAGCTGTGGTGGGAGGGGATACGCAGTATTTT.

This clone was recorded a few times. CDR3 loop: CASRDRGDNYGYTF. CDR3 bases: TGTGCCAGCCGGGACAGGGGCGATAACTATGGCTACACCTTC. This rearrangement joins TRBV19 to TRBJ1-2; 10 bases agree with TRBD1. The CDR3 extends over 14 amino acids. Per germline, CDR1 LNHDA and CDR2 SQIVND (reference sequence). The J segment lost 1 base and the V segment lost 9 bases, leaving 5 bases of the junction unmatched.

This clone was counted a single time. The chain carries TRBV18 and TRBJ2-7, with 11 bases matching TRBD1. CDR3 length: 15 residues. CDR1 KGHSH and CDR2 LQKENI come from the germline V gene. V dropped 3 bases and J dropped 2; count of bases not matched to a gene: 3. Written as DNA, the CDR3 is TGTGCCAGCTCACCTGGGACAGGGGGGACCTACGAGCAGTACTTC. Translated: CASSPGTGGTYEQYF.

This clone was seen many times. J is TRBJ2-7 and V is TRBV19, with 12 bases fitting TRBD1. The germline V gene has CDR1 LNHDA and CDR2 SQIVND (reference sequence). The junction had 6 bases not matched to a gene; V was cut back by 8 bases and J by 4 bases. The CDR3 runs to 14 residues. The CDR3: CASRGTGGKYEQYF. CDR3 nucleotide sequence: TGTGCCAGTCGCGGGACAGGGGGCAAGTACGAGCAGTACTTC.